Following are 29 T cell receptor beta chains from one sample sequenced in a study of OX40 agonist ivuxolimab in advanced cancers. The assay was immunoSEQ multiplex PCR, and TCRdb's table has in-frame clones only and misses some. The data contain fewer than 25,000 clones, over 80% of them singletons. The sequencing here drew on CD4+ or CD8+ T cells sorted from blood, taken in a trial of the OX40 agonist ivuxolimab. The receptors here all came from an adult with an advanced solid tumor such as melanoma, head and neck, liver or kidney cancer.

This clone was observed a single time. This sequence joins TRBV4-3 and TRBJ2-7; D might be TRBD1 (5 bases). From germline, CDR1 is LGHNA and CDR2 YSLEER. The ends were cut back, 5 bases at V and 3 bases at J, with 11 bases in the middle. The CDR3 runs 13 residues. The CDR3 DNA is TGCGCCAGCAGCGCCCCCGACAGCTACGAGCAGTACTTC. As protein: CASSAPDSYEQYF.

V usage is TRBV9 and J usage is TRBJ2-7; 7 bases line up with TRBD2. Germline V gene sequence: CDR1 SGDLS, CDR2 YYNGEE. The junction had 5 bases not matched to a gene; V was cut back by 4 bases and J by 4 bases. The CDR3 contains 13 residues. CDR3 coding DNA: TGTGCCAGCAGCATGGGGGGGTATTACGAGCAGTACTTC. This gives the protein CASSMGGYYEQYF.

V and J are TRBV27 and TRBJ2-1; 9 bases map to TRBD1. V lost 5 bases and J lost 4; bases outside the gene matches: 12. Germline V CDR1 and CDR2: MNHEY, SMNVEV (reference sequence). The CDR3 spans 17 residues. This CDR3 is CASSLHRGLAQYNEQFF. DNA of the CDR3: TGTGCCAGCAGTCTTCACAGGGGGCTCGCCCAATACAATGAGCAGTTCTTC.

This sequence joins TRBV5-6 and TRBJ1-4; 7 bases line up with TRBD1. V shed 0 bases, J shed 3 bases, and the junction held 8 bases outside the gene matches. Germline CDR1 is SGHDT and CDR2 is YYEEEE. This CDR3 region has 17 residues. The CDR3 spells CASSLAEGTDANEKLFF. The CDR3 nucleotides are TGTGCCAGCAGCTTGGCCGAGGGGACAGATGCTAATGAAAAACTGTTTTTT.

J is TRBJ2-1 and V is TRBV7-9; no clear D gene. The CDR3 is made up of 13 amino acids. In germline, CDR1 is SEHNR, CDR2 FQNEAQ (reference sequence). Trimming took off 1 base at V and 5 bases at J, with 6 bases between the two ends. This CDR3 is CASSLGNNNEQFF. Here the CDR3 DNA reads TGTGCCAGCAGCTTAGGGAACAACAATGAGCAGTTCTTC.

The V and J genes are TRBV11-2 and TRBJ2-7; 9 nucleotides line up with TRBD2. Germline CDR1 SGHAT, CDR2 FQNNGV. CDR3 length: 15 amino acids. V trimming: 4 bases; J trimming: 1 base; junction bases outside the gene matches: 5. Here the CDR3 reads CASSSTSGKSYEQYF. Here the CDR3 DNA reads TGTGCCAGCAGCTCGACTAGCGGCAAATCCTACGAGCAGTACTTC. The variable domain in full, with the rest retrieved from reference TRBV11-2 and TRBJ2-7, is EAGVAQSPRYKIIEKRQSVAFWCNPISGHATLYWYQQILGQGPKLLIQFQNNGVVDDSQLPKDRFSAERLKGVDSTLKIQPAKLEDSAVYLCASSSTSGKSYEQYFGPGTRLTVT.

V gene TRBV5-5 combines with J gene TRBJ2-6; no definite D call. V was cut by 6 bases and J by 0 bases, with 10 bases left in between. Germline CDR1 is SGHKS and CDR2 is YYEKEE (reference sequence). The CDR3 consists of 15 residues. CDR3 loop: CASTYYSSGANVLTF. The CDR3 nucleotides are TGTGCCAGCACCTATTACAGCTCTGGGGCCAACGTCCTGACTTTC.

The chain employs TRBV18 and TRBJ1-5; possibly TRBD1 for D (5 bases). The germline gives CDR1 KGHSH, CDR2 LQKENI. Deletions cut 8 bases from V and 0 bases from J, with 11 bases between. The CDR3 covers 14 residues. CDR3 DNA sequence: TGTGCCAGCCGGGACGAACTTAGCAATCAGCCCCAGCATTTT. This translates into CASRDELSNQPQHF.

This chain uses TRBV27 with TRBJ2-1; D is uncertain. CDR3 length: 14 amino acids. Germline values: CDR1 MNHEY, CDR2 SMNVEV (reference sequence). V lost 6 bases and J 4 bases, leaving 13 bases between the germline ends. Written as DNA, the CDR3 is TGTGCCAGCAGCCCCCTCCAACAGTACAATGAGCAGTTCTTC. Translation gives CASSPLQQYNEQFF.

The CDR3 here is CASSYSLAGDNEQFF. The CDR3 DNA reads TGTGCCAGCAGTTACTCACTAGCGGGGGACAATGAGCAGTTCTTC. The rearrangement links TRBV6-6 to TRBJ2-1; 11 positions agree with TRBD2. Germline V CDR1 and CDR2: MNHNY, SVGAGI (reference sequence). The CDR3 contains 15 residues. With V trimmed by 0 bases and J by 5 bases, 0 bases remained unmatched.

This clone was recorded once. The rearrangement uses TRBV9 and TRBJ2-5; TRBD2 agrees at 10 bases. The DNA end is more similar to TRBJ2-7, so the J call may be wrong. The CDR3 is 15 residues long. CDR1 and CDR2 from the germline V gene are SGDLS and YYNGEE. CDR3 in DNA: TGTGCCAGCAGCGTAGCTTTGCTAGCGGGAGACGAGCAGTACTTC. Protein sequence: CASSVALLAGDEQYF.

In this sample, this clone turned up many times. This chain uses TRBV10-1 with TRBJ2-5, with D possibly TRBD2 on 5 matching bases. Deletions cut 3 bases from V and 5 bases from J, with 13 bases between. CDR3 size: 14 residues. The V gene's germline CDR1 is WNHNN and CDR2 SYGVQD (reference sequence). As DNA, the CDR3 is TGCGCCAGCAGTGAACGAGGGATGGGGGAGACCCAGTACTTC. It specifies CASSERGMGETQYF.

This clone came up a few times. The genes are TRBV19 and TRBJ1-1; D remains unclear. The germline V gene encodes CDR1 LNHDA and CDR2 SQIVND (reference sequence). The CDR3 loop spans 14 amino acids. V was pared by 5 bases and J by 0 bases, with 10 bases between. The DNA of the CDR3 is TGTGCCAGTAGTGCTGACCTACTGAACACTGAAGCTTTCTTT. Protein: CASSADLLNTEAFF.

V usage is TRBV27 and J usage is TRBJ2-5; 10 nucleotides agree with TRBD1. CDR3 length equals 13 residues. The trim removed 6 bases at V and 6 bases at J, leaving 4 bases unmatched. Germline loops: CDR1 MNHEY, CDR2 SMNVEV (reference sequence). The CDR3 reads CASRQGQGKTQYF. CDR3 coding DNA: TGTGCCAGCAGACAGGGACAGGGGAAGACCCAGTACTTC.

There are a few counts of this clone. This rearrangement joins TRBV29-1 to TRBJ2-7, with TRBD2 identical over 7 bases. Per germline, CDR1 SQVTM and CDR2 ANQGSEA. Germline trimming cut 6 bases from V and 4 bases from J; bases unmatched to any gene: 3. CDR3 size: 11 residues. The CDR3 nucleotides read TGCAGCGTAGGCGGGAGTTACGAGCAGTACTTC. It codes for CSVGGSYEQYF.

This chain's CDR3 is CASSLRTSGRLDTQYF. In nucleotides, the CDR3 is TGTGCCAGCAGCCTTCGGACTAGCGGGAGGTTGGATACGCAGTATTTT. The V gene is TRBV7-6, the J gene TRBJ2-3; 14 nucleotides agree with TRBD2. This CDR3 is built from 16 residues. CDR1 and CDR2 (germline): SGHVS, FNYEAQ. Germline trimming cut 5 bases from V and 6 bases from J; bases unmatched to any gene: 7. Using reference TRBV7-6 and TRBJ2-3 for the parts outside the CDR3, the full variable domain is GAGVSQSPRYKVTKRGQDVALRCDPISGHVSLYWYRQALGQGPEFLTYFNYEAQQDKSGLPNDRFSAERPEGSISTLTIQRTEQRDSAMYRCASSLRTSGRLDTQYFGPGTRLTVL.

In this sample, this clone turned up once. CDR3 sequence: CSVEDGNRGLADTQYF. The CDR3 DNA reads as TGCAGCGTTGAAGATGGGAACAGGGGACTAGCAGATACGCAGTATTTT. The chain couples TRBV29-1 to TRBJ2-3; D is possibly TRBD2 (8 bases). CDR1 SQVTM and CDR2 ANQGSEA come from the germline V gene. The CDR3 is 16 residues long. Trimming took off 0 bases at V and 4 bases at J, with 17 bases between the two ends.

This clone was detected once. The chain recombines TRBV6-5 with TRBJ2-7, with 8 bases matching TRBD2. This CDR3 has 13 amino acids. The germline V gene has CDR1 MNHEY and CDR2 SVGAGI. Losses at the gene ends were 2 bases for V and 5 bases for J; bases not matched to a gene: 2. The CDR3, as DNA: TGTGCCAGCAGTTACCGGGAGGGTGACGAGCAGTACTTC. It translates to CASSYREGDEQYF.

In DNA form, the CDR3 reads TGTGCCAGCAGCCTGGATAGCGGGGAGAGCTCCTACGAGCAGTACTTC. The encoded protein is CASSLDSGESSYEQYF. The V call is TRBV7-8, the J call TRBJ2-7; 8 bases match TRBD2. The CDR3 spans 16 residues. J lost 0 bases, V lost 5 bases, and 9 bases had no gene match. Germline CDR1 and CDR2: SGHVS and FQNEAQ.

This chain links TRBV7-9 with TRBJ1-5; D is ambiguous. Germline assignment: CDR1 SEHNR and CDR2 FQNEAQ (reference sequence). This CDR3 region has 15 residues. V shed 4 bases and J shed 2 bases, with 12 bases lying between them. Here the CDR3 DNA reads TGTGCCAGCAGCTCAGAGACGGAGGGCAATCAGCCCCAGCATTTT. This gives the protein CASSSETEGNQPQHF.

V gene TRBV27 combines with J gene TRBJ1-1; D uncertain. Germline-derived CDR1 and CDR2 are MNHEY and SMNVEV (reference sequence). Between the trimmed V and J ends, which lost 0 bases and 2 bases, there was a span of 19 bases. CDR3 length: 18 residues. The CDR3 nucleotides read TGTGCCAGCAGTTTATCGATCGTTAATAGAGGTGGTAACACTGAAGCTTTCTTT. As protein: CASSLSIVNRGGNTEAFF.

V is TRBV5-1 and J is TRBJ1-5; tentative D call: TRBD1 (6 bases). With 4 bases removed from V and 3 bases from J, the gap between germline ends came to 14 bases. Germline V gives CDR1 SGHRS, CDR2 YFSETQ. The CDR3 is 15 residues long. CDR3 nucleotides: TGCGCCAGCAGCCCGTCTGGGGGGCCCAATCAGCCCCAGCATTTT. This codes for CASSPSGGPNQPQHF.

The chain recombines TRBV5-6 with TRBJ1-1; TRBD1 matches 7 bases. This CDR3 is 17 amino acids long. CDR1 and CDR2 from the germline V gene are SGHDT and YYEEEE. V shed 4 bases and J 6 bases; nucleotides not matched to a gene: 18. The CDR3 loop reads CASSVLRDSLAVAEAFF. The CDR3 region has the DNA TGTGCCAGCAGCGTACTCCGGGACAGTCTCGCGGTCGCTGAAGCTTTCTTT.

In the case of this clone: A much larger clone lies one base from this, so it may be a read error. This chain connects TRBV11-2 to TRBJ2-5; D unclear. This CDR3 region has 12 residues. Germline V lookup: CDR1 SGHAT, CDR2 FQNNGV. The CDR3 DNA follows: TGTGCCGGCAGCTTAGTGACGGAGACCCAGTACTTC. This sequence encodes CAGSLVTETQYF.

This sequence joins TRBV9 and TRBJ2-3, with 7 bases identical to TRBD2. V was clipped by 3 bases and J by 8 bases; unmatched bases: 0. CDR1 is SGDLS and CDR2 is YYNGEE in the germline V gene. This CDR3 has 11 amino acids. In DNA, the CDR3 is TGTGCCAGCAGCGCTAGCGGTACGCAGTATTTT. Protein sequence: CASSASGTQYF.

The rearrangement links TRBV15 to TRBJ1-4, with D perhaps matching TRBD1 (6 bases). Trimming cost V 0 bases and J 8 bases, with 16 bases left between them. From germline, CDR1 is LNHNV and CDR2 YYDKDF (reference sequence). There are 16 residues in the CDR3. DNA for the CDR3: TGTGCCACCAGCAGAGATCGGGGGGCGCAGAGGGAAAAACTGTTTTTT. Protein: CATSRDRGAQREKLFF.

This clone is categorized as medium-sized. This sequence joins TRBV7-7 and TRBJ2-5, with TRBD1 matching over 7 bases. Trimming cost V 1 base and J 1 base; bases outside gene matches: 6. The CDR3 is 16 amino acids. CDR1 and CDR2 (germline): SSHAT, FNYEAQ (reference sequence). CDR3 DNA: TGTGCCAGCAGCTTAGAAGGACAGGCCCCCCAAGAGACCCAGTACTTC. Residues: CASSLEGQAPQETQYF.

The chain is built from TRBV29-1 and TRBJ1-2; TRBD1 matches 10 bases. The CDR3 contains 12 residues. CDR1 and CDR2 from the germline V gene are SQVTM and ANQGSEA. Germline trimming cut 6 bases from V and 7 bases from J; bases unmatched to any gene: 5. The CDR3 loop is CSVVDRGPGYTF. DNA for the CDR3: TGCAGCGTCGTTGACAGGGGGCCTGGCTACACCTTC. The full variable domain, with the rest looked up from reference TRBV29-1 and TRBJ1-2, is SAVISQKPSRDICQRGTSLTIQCQVDSQVTMMFWYRQQPGQSLTLIATANQGSEATYESGFVIDKFPISRPNLTFSTLTVSNMSPEDSSIYLCSVVDRGPGYTFGSGTRLTVV.

CDR3 DNA: TGTGCCAGCAGCTCCCAGCGGGGGGCTTACCAAGAGACCCAGTACTTC. The encoded protein is CASSSQRGAYQETQYF. The V gene is TRBV7-3, the J gene TRBJ2-5, with 9 bases identical to TRBD2. The ends lost 4 bases at V and 0 bases at J; junction bases unmatched: 6. The CDR3 spans 16 residues. Germline CDR1 reads SGHTA; CDR2 reads FQGTGA.